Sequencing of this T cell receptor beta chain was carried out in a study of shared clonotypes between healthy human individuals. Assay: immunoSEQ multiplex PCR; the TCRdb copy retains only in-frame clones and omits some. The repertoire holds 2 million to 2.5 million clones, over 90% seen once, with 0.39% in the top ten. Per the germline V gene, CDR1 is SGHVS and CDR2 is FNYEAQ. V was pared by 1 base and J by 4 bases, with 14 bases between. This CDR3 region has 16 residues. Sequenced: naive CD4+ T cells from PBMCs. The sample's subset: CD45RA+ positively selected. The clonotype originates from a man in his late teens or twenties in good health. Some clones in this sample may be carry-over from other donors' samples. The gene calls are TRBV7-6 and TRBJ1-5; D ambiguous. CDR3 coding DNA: TGTGCCAGCAGCTTAGGTCCTACGGTGATAAATCAGCCCCAGCATTTT. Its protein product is CASSLGPTVINQPQHF.